This TCR beta chain appears in the sequencing data of a study of blood T cell repertoires in COVID-19 (dated by TCRdb to 2018 to 2020). About the investigation overall: Samples from collaborators originated in the United States, Italy and Spain and spanned both the acute and convalescent phases of COVID-19. The repertoires were made available in a free public database intended to serve as a resource for research on the immune response to SARS-CoV-2. Samples were obtained from the ongoing ImmuneRACE study (first 160 participants) and from about 1,300 subjects provided by 6 global collaborators. Sample metadata almost always included a de-identified subject ID, COVID-19 status, age in years and sex. The prospective study material was composed of cDNA or gDNA derived from T cells, B-cell-depleted T cells, or PBMCs. Subjects who had been exposed to COVID-19, were actively infected with it, or had recovered from it provided the deeply sampled blood TCRbeta repertoires that made up the dataset. HLA class I and class II types, where available, came from metadata supplied by the sample provider rather than from assay-based typing. Overall results and qualifications from the work: Clinical and demographic metadata were provided uncurated, with the amount varying by source and participant.

The immunoSEQ Assay, a bias-controlled multiplex PCR, was used to amplify TCRbeta CDR3 regions from genomic DNA. The study's own analysis went as follows. Nucleated cell counts per sample were estimated from amplification of reference gene primers within the assay. To quantify the absolute abundance of each unique TCRbeta CDR3 rearrangement, sequence reads were collapsed and filtered. Productive Simpson clonality was computed per sample as the square root of Simpson's diversity index over productive rearrangements. Here the immuneACCESS table is served through TCRdb, limited to in-frame sequences with V and J called. Missing clones are a known gap in these copies; in checked studies unresolved V genes cover under half, and the rest lacks a known reason. From that table come the V and J calls and clone size; the DNA was used to work out D and trimming. The sample table holds about 68,000 clones, of which approximately 80% were seen once. Under 30% of the sample goes to the ten largest clones.

The sample holds one count of this clone. No antigen is known for it. Base qualities are not recorded, but no much larger clone differs from it by a single base. The collaborating institutions used their own protocols to collect whole blood in K2EDTA tubes. For TCRbeta analysis, collaborator samples were shipped as frozen whole blood, as isolated PBMCs, or as DNA extracted from either sample type. V loses 1 base of germline sequence and J loses 1 base, and the interval between the two ends is 7 bases. The CDR3 contains 15 residues, cysteine and phenylalanine counted. Of the read, only the CDR3 DNA is kept; its 45 bases are in frame from base 1. The germline V gene encodes CDR1 SGHDN and CDR2 FVKESK.

The chain joins TRBV14 to TRBJ2-2; the best D guess is TRBD2, with 6 bases matching. The receptor was isolated from a human donor in a cohort sampled during active COVID-19. Sequenced sample: peripheral blood. The DNA sequence is as follows: TGTGCCAGCAGCCAAGGACTAGGGAACACCGGGGAGCTGTTTTTT. Translated, this is CASSQGLGNTGELFF.